These 13 T cell receptor beta chains came from one sample sequenced in a study of vaccination effects on CD4 cells after COVID-19. No antigen has been identified for these receptors. Clones were read by immunoSEQ multiplex PCR, and TCRdb kept only the in-frame ones, dropping some. The sample has tens of thousands of clones; 60% to 80% are singletons. Using viral peptide pools, the ViraFEST assay grew out antigen-specific CD4+ T cells prior to sequencing. CD4+ T cell isolation took place after about nine days of culture. Prior SARS-CoV-2 infection was absent in the vaccine recipients, as shown by negative nucleocapsid antibodies. The sample in question was CD4+ T cells from PBMCs cultured with HCoV-OC43 spike peptides, obtained before COVID-19 vaccination. The subset here: HCoV-OC43 spike overlapping peptide pool stimulation. These receptors originate from a human donor who received a COVID-19 vaccine.

The chain carries TRBV6-5 and TRBJ2-2; D is ambiguous. Germline V gives CDR1 MNHEY, CDR2 SVGAGI. There are 11 residues in the CDR3. The V end lost 6 bases, the J end lost 4 bases, and 3 bases lay between the germline ends. The chain's CDR3 is CASRGTGELFF. The CDR3 region has the DNA TGTGCCAGCAGGGGCACCGGGGAGCTGTTTTTT.

This clone has just a few counts. V and J are TRBV10-3 and TRBJ1-5, with 8 bases aligning to TRBD1. Germline V lookup: CDR1 ENHRY, CDR2 SYGVKD. The CDR3 totals 13 residues. The V segment lost 6 bases and the J segment 5 bases; nucleotides outside the gene matches: 3. The CDR3 DNA follows: TGTGCCATCAGCCTACAGGGGGATCAGCCCCAGCATTTT. It is translated as CAISLQGDQPQHF.

J is TRBJ1-2 and V is TRBV18; D unresolved. Germline loops: CDR1 KGHSH, CDR2 LQKENI. The V and J ends lost 3 bases and 0 bases respectively, with 8 bases between them. The CDR3 runs 14 residues. The CDR3 spells CASSPQETNYGYTF. CDR3 coding DNA: TGTGCCAGCTCACCGCAGGAAACTAACTATGGCTACACCTTC.

The chain links TRBV5-1 to TRBJ2-5; the D gene could be TRBD1 or TRBD2 (5 bases each). The ends were cut back, 4 bases at V and 2 bases at J, with 12 bases in the middle. The CDR3 extends over 14 amino acids. Germline V lookup: CDR1 SGHRS, CDR2 YFSETQ. The CDR3 bases are TGCGCCAGCAGCCCCGGGACCCAACAAGAGACCCAGTACTTC. Encoded protein: CASSPGTQQETQYF.

V usage is TRBV5-1 and J usage is TRBJ1-5; no firm D call. Germline CDR1 reads SGHRS; CDR2 reads YFSETQ. The CDR3 contains 13 residues. V dropped 3 bases and J dropped 5 bases, with 9 bases sitting between them. CDR3 nucleotide sequence: TGCGCCAGCAGCTCCGAGGGAGATCAGCCCCAGCATTTT. Residues: CASSSEGDQPQHF.

This sequence joins TRBV24-1 and TRBJ2-2; D call uncertain. Germline V gene sequence: CDR1 KGHDR, CDR2 SFDVKD. Trimming left V 4 bases short and J 8 bases short, with 10 bases between. The CDR3 is made up of 13 amino acids. The CDR3 nucleotides are TGTGCCACCAGTGAGATGGGGTCTGGGGAGCTGTTTTTT. This translates into CATSEMGSGELFF.

The chain employs TRBV6-1 and TRBJ1-2, with a possible D match to TRBD1 (6 bases). This CDR3 is built from 13 residues. V dropped 3 bases and J dropped 5 bases, with 10 bases sitting between them. CDR1 and CDR2 (germline): MNHNS, SASEGT. The CDR3 loop is CASSEGAGYGYTF. For the CDR3, the DNA is TGTGCCAGCAGTGAGGGGGCGGGTTATGGCTACACCTTC.

J is TRBJ2-1 and V is TRBV10-3; D perhaps matches TRBD1 (6 bases). This CDR3 has 18 amino acids. Germline V gene sequence: CDR1 ENHRY, CDR2 SYGVKD. Trimming removed 0 bases from V and 5 bases from J, with 20 bases in between. The CDR3 DNA is TGTGCCATCAGTGAGTCGGGCGTGCCCGGGACAAGAAACAATGAGCAGTTCTTC. Amino acid sequence: CAISESGVPGTRNNEQFF.

The chain combines TRBV5-1 with TRBJ2-3; 9 nucleotides agree with TRBD1. The CDR3 covers 15 residues. J was trimmed by 3 bases and V by 5 bases; bases with no gene match: 7. Germline V gene sequence: CDR1 SGHRS, CDR2 YFSETQ. CDR3 sequence: CASRFGTGFTDTQYF. The CDR3 DNA follows: TGCGCCAGCAGATTCGGGACAGGGTTTACAGATACGCAGTATTTT.

CDR3 sequence: CSASRAGTSVTGELFF. CDR3 DNA: TGCAGTGCTAGTCGGGCTGGGACTAGTGTCACCGGGGAGCTGTTTTTT. The V gene is TRBV20-1, the J gene TRBJ2-2; TRBD2 matches 8 bases. Germline V gives CDR1 DFQATT, CDR2 SNEGSKA (reference sequence). Unmatched junction bases numbered 10, after V lost 3 bases and J lost 4 bases. There are 16 residues in the CDR3.

The chain carries TRBV6-5 and TRBJ1-2; D perhaps matches TRBD1 (6 bases). This CDR3 has 12 residues. Germline CDR1 and CDR2: MNHEY and SVGAGI. The germline V and J ends were trimmed by 8 bases and 8 bases, with 15 bases remaining between them. DNA of the CDR3: TGTGCCAGCGGAAAAACAGGGTTCGGCTACACCTTC. Translation: CASGKTGFGYTF.

This clone was detected only a few times. The CDR3 nucleotides read TGCAGCGGCACTGGGGGACAGGGGATGAACACTGAAGCTTTCTTT. Amino acids: CSGTGGQGMNTEAFF. The V gene is TRBV29-1, the J gene TRBJ1-1; TRBD1 agrees at 10 bases. Germline CDR1 SQVTM, CDR2 ANQGSEA. V shed 7 bases and J 0 bases; nucleotides not matched to a gene: 8. There are 15 residues in the CDR3. Full variable domain (remainder filled in from reference TRBV29-1 and TRBJ1-1): SAVISQKPSRDICQRGTSLTIQCQVDSQVTMMFWYRQQPGQSLTLIATANQGSEATYESGFVIDKFPISRPNLTFSTLTVSNMSPEDSSIYLCSGTGGQGMNTEAFFGQGTRLTVV.

The CDR3 region has the DNA TGCGCCAGCAGCCTCAACTGGGGTGCCGATACGCAGTATTTT. Translation: CASSLNWGADTQYF. The chain joins TRBV5-1 to TRBJ2-3; D gene uncertain. Trimming pared 4 bases from V and 6 bases from J, leaving 15 bases between. Germline lookup yields CDR1 SGHRS and CDR2 YFSETQ. The CDR3 length is 14 residues.